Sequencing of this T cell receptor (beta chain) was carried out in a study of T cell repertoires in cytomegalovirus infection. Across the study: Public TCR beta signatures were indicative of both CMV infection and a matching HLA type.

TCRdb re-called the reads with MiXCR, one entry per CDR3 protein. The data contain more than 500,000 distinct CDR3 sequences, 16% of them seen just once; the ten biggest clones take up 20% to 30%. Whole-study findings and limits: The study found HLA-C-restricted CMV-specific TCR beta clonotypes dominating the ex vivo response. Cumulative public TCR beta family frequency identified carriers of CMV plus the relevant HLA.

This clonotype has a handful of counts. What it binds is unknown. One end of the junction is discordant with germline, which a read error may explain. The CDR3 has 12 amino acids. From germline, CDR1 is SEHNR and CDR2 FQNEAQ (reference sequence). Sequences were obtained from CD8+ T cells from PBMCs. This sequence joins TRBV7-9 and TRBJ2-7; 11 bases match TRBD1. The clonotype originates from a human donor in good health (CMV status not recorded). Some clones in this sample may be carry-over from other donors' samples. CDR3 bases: TGTGCCAGCAGCACCGGACAGGGGGCGGCCGTCTTC. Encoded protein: CASSTGQGAAVF.